This TCR beta chain was sequenced for a study of cytomegalovirus exposure and HLA in healthy donors. General study findings and limits: Reports indicated that the classifier achieved high specificity and sensitivity in diagnosing cytomegalovirus status. It was confirmed in vitro that a few of the CMV-associated chains were specific for CMV antigens. Accurate predictions that matched the HLA-A and HLA-B alleles of most subjects were reportedly made from TCR beta sequences.

This clone appeared a few times. The antigen remains undetermined. The PCR contained 60 Vbeta and 13 Jbeta primers. Libraries were prepared by immunoSEQ multiplex PCR; TCRdb keeps only in-frame clonotypes and omits some of them. This table holds about 79,000 clones, about 68% found once. This sequence was found in a woman aged 45-59 years in good health and CMV-seropositive. The sample taken for sequencing was PBMCs.

The CDR3 region is CASRLTNTQYF. The CDR3 coding sequence is TGCGCCAGCCGGTTGACAAATACGCAGTATTTT. The chain employs TRBV5-1 and TRBJ2-3; D is ambiguous. CDR3 length equals 11 residues. V lost 7 bases to trimming and J lost 7 bases, with 10 bases between them. From germline, CDR1 is SGHRS and CDR2 YFSETQ.